The rows below give T cell receptor beta chains drawn from one sample of a study of technical replicates of blood from a handful of donors. The data were produced by immunoSEQ multiplex PCR, yet TCRdb's version contains in-frame clones alone and is incomplete. The sample consists of under 85,000 clones, about 92% of them appearing once. The sample was T cells isolated from PBMCs. The receptors here all came from a human donor in good health. Each CDR3 is given with its conserved first and last residue. A D gene is named only where the DNA matches it firmly. Expanded clones are given a class, and other clones once, few, many or no size at all.

d_call j_call v_call clone_size cdr3_aa cdr3_nt
- TRBJ2-2 TRBV5-1 once CASRGRAHGGELFF TGCGCCAGCAGGGGCAGGGCCCACGGCGGGGAGCTGTTTTTT
TRBD1 TRBJ2-3 TRBV7-3 - CASSPRQGAGDTQYF TGTGCCAGCAGCCCCCGACAGGGGGCAGGGGATACGCAGTATTTT
- TRBJ2-3 TRBV11-3 - CASSLPLVGLSSTDTQYF TGTGCCAGCAGCTTACCTTTGGTCGGACTTTCTAGCACAGATACGCAGTATTTT
TRBD1 TRBJ1-4 TRBV28 - CASSTGVGEKLFF TGTGCCAGCAGCACAGGGGTGGGTGAAAAACTGTTTTTT
- TRBJ2-6 TRBV4-1 few CASARGGFLGANVLTF TGCGCCAGCGCCAGAGGAGGGTTTCTTGGGGCCAACGTCCTGACTTTC
- TRBJ2-2 TRBV19 - CASTPLAGITGELFF TGTGCCAGTACCCCCCTAGCCGGCATCACCGGGGAGCTGTTTTTT
- TRBJ2-7 TRBV4-3 - CASSPRYSTYEQYF TGCGCCAGCAGCCCCCGGTACAGTACCTACGAGCAGTACTTC
- TRBJ2-1 TRBV19 - CASSIGGPGGEQFF TGTGCCAGTAGTATAGGCGGGCCCGGAGGAGAGCAGTTCTTC
- TRBJ1-2 TRBV29-1 - CSVEEGAYGYTF TGCAGCGTTGAAGAGGGGGCCTATGGCTACACCTTC
TRBD1 TRBJ2-7 TRBV15 few CATSIDRVSGEQYF TGTGCCACCAGCATCGACAGGGTTTCGGGCGAGCAGTACTTC